The rows below give T cell receptor beta chains drawn from one sample of a study of cytomegalovirus exposure and HLA in healthy donors. Profiling relied on immunoSEQ multiplex PCR, and the TCRdb table lists in-frame clones only, not all of them. The sample yields around 150,000 clones, roughly nine tenths seen once. The material sequenced was PBMCs. These receptors all come from a woman aged 18-30 years in good health and CMV-seropositive. The CDR3 runs from the conserved cysteine through the conserved F or W. The D gene is left open where the match is weak. Size values are once, few and many counts, or a class for expanded clones, and some rows have none.

V gene	D gene	J gene	clone size	CDR3 DNA	CDR3 protein
TRBV19	TRBD1	TRBJ1-1	.	TGTGCCAGTAGTGTCCGGGACAGGGGCCCGAACACTGAAGCTTTCTTT	CASSVRDRGPNTEAFF
TRBV21-1	.	TRBJ2-1	.	TGTGCCAGCAGCAAAGCTTTGACTAGCGAAAACAATGAGCAGTTCTTC	CASSKALTSENNEQFF
TRBV19	TRBD2	TRBJ2-1	.	TGTGCCAGTAGTCCCCCTGGCGGGAGGCGGAATGAGCAGTTCTTC	CASSPPGGRRNEQFF
TRBV11-3	.	TRBJ1-1	.	TGTGCCAGCAGCTTGACCAGGAACATGAACACTGAAGCTTTCTTT	CASSLTRNMNTEAFF
TRBV5-4	TRBD1	TRBJ2-7	once	TGTGCCAGCAGCGATGGACAGGGACGAATCCAGTACTTC	CASSDGQGRIQYF
TRBV5-1	TRBD1	TRBJ1-1	.	TGCGCCAGCAGCCGGGACAGCATGAACACTGAAGCTTTCTTT	CASSRDSMNTEAFF
TRBV7-9	.	TRBJ1-1	.	TGTGCCAGCAGGGCGGGGGGCCAAGCTTTCTTT	CASRAGGQAFF
TRBV6-5	.	TRBJ2-7	.	TGTGCCAGCAGTTCCCATACAGGACCCTACGAGCAGTACTTC	CASSSHTGPYEQYF
TRBV28	.	TRBJ1-5	.	TGTGCCAGCAGGGTGCAGGGGATTAGCAATCAGCCCCAGCATTTT	CASRVQGISNQPQHF
TRBV30	.	TRBJ1-2	.	TGTGCCTGGGGGGGGAAGGCGCAAGCTAACTATGGCTACACCTTC	CAWGGKAQANYGYTF
TRBV19	TRBD2	TRBJ2-1	.	TGTGCCAGTAGTATAGTCGGTAGCGGGCTGCGCGTCAATGAGCAGTTCTTC	CASSIVGSGLRVNEQFF
TRBV27	.	TRBJ1-4	.	TGTGCCAGCAGTCCCTTGGGGGGATCGGTTGAAAAACTGTTTTTT	CASSPLGGSVEKLFF
TRBV6-5	TRBD2	TRBJ2-3	once	TGTGCCAGCAGTTACTCGCTAGCGGGGGGCACAGATACGCAGTATTTT	CASSYSLAGGTDTQYF
TRBV4-3	TRBD1	TRBJ1-1	.	TGCGCCAGCAGCCCCCAGGGGGCGCACACTGAAGCTTTCTTT	CASSPQGAHTEAFF
TRBV19	TRBD2	TRBJ2-7	.	TGTGCCAGTAGTAAAACCGGGACTAGCGGGAGCGAGCAGTACTTC	CASSKTGTSGSEQYF
TRBV5-4	.	TRBJ2-5	.	TGTGCCAGCAGCTTGGTTGTAGGAGGGTCCCCCGAGACCCAGTACTTC	CASSLVVGGSPETQYF
TRBV4-2	TRBD2	TRBJ2-2	.	TGTGCCAGCAGCCAAACCGGACTAGCGGGAGACACCGGGGAGCTGTTTTTT	CASSQTGLAGDTGELFF
TRBV7-2	.	TRBJ1-2	.	TGTGCCAGCAGCTTAAGCTCTGGTCGGTTCGGCTATGGCTACACCTTC	CASSLSSGRFGYGYTF
TRBV7-3	.	TRBJ2-2	.	TGTGCCAGCAGCTTGGGCGGGATTAGCACCGGGGAGCTGTTTTTT	CASSLGGISTGELFF
TRBV13	TRBD2	TRBJ2-2	.	TGTGCCAGCAGCTCCCGGACTAGCGGGAGGGGGAACACCGGGGAGCTGTTTTTT	CASSSRTSGRGNTGELFF
TRBV5-1	TRBD1	TRBJ2-2	once	TGCGCCAGCAGCTTGAGAAGGGGACAGGGAATCGCCGGGGAGCTGTTTTTT	CASSLRRGQGIAGELFF
TRBV23-1	.	TRBJ2-2	.	TGCGCCAGCAGTCAACCAACGAACACCGGGGAGCTGTTTTTT	CASSQPTNTGELFF
TRBV4-1	.	TRBJ1-4	.	TGCGCCAGCAGCCAAGACTGGACGGGGGTAGGAACTAATGAAAAACTGTTTTTT	CASSQDWTGVGTNEKLFF
TRBV6-1	.	TRBJ1-5	.	TGTGCCAGCAGTGAATTGGGGGGTGGTCAGCCCCAGCATTTT	CASSELGGGQPQHF
TRBV27	.	TRBJ1-5	.	TGTGCCAGCAGACCCGGGACATGGCTTACGCCCCAGCATTTT	CASRPGTWLTPQHF
TRBV5-6	.	TRBJ2-2	.	TGTGCCAGCAGCTTAAGGCTCTCGGGGTACACCGGGGAGCTGTTTTTT	CASSLRLSGYTGELFF
TRBV2	.	TRBJ2-2	.	TGTGCCAGCATCAACAGGGTTACAACCGGGGAGCTGTTTTTT	CASINRVTTGELFF
TRBV6-5	.	TRBJ2-5	.	TGTGCCGCTAGCAAATTAAGGGGGGAGACCCAGTACTTC	CAASKLRGETQYF
TRBV30	.	TRBJ2-5	.	TGTGCCTGGAGGACGGGTGAGACCCAGTACTTC	CAWRTGETQYF
TRBV5-1	TRBD2	TRBJ2-1	.	TGCGCCAGCAGCTTGGTATCCGCGGGAGGGCCCGATGAGCAGTTCTTC	CASSLVSAGGPDEQFF
TRBV7-2	TRBD2	TRBJ2-2	.	TGTGCCAGCACCTCGATAGCGGGAGGACCCGGGGAGCTGTTTTTT	CASTSIAGGPGELFF
TRBV27	TRBD1	TRBJ1-4	.	TGTGCCAGCAGTTTGATAGGGGGCATGGTAATTGAAAAACTGTTTTTT	CASSLIGGMVIEKLFF
TRBV6-1	.	TRBJ1-1	.	TGTGCCAGCAGTGAATCAAGGGGCACTGAAGCTTTCTTT	CASSESRGTEAFF
TRBV28	.	TRBJ1-1	once	TGTGCCAGCAGCCATTACTTAATGAACACTGAAGCTTTCTTT	CASSHYLMNTEAFF
TRBV15	TRBD2	TRBJ2-3	.	TGTGCCACCAGCAGCGGGAGGCTAGCGGGAGGGCGGAGGGTAGATACGCAGTATTTT	CATSSGRLAGGRRVDTQYF
TRBV18	.	TRBJ1-1	.	TGTGCCAGCTCACCAGGAGTAGGGGGTGAAGCTTTCTTT	CASSPGVGGEAFF
TRBV5-1	.	TRBJ2-7	.	TGCGCCAGCAGCTTGGCGCCGGGACAAAGCTACGAGCAGTACTTC	CASSLAPGQSYEQYF
TRBV5-1	TRBD1	TRBJ2-2	.	TGCGCCAGCAGCCTCGGACAGGCACGGGGAACCGGGGAGCTGTTTTTT	CASSLGQARGTGELFF
TRBV10-1	.	TRBJ2-3	.	TGCGCCAGCATGTCGAGGCAAGGAGATACGCAGTATTTT	CASMSRQGDTQYF
TRBV28	TRBD2	TRBJ2-1	.	TGTGCCAGCGGCTTGACTAGCGGGAGGGCCTCCTACAATGAGCAGTTCTTC	CASGLTSGRASYNEQFF
TRBV7-2	.	TRBJ1-2	few	TGTGCCAGCAGCTTAGCCCCAGGGGATGGCTACACCTTC	CASSLAPGDGYTF
TRBV6-4	TRBD2	TRBJ2-3	few	TGTGCCAGCAGCGTAGCGGGAGGGCCCACAGATACGCAGTATTTT	CASSVAGGPTDTQYF